This T cell receptor beta chain was found in a study of blood T cell repertoires in COVID-19. Study context: Sites across the United States, Italy and Spain contributed samples from acute and convalescent COVID-19. T cells, B-cell-depleted T cells, or PBMCs supplied cDNA or gDNA.

V dropped 0 bases and J dropped 6 bases, with 7 bases sitting between them. CDR3 length equals 12 residues. CDR1 is SGHRS and CDR2 is YFSETQ in the germline V gene. Per the original data handling: Estimation of nucleated cell counts was performed using reference gene primer amplification. Method: immunoSEQ multiplex PCR; TCRdb's copy keeps in-frame clones and lacks some. V and J calls plus clone size are reproduced from that table; the DNA served to infer D and trimming. The sample carries 170,000 or so clones, roughly 80% recorded once. V usage is TRBV5-1 and J usage is TRBJ2-7, with no clear D. The specimen was peripheral blood. The sequence was obtained from a man aged 18-30 years with active or convalescent COVID-19. CDR3 nucleotide sequence: TGCGCCAGCAGCTTGGATACGGGCGAGCAGTACTTC. This encodes CASSLDTGEQYF.